What follows describes a single T cell receptor (beta chain). Its antigen is still unknown. The length of the CDR3 is 15 residues. Germline loops: CDR1 SQVTM, CDR2 ANQGSEA. J was trimmed by 2 bases and V by 2 bases; bases with no gene match: 8. The data were taken from a study of OX40 agonist ivuxolimab in advanced cancers. The study's findings and limits: Some of the nonresponding patients also showed low levels of normalized T-cell clonal expansion.

Repertoires were generated with immunoSEQ multiplex PCR, while TCRdb's copy carries only in-frame clones and drops some. The table includes about 40,000 clones, more than 75% detected once. Sequenced material: CD4+ or CD8+ T cells sorted from blood, taken in a trial of the OX40 agonist ivuxolimab. The origin of this receptor is an adult with an advanced solid tumor such as melanoma, head and neck, liver or kidney cancer. The chain couples TRBV29-1 to TRBJ2-5; TRBD2 agrees at 7 bases. The CDR3 region is CSVERAGDQQETQYF. The CDR3 nucleotides are TGCAGCGTTGAAAGGGCGGGGGACCAACAAGAGACCCAGTACTTC.